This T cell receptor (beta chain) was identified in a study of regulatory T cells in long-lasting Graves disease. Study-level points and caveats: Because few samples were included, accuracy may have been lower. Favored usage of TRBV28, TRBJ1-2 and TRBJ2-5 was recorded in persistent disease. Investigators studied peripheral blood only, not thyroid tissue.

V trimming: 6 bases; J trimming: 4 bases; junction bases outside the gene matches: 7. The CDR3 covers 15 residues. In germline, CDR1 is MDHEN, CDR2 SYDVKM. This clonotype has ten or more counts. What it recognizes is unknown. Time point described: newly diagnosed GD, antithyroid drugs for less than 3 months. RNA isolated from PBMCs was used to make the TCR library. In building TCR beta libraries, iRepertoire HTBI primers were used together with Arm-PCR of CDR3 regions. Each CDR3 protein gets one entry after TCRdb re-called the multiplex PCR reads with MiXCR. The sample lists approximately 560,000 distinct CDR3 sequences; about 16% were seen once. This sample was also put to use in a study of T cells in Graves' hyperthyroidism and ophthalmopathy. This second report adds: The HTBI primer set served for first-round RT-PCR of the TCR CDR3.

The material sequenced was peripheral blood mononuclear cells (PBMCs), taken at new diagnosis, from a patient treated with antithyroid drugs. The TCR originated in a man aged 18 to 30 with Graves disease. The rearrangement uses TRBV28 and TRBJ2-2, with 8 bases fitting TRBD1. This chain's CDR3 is CASSADRGGTGELFF. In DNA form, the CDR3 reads TGTGCCAGCAGCGCTGACAGGGGAGGCACCGGGGAGCTGTTTTTT.